The 20 T cell receptor beta chains reported below all come from one sample, sequenced in a study of cytomegalovirus exposure and HLA in healthy donors. The PCR contained 60 Vbeta and 13 Jbeta primers. Assay used: immunoSEQ multiplex PCR; TCRdb lists only in-frame clones, some missing. The sample includes about 160,000 clones, roughly 79% seen only once; the top ten take about 12%. Material for sequencing was PBMCs. The receptors were sampled from a woman aged 50 to 60 in good health and CMV-seronegative.

J is TRBJ1-1 and V is TRBV7-9; D may be TRBD1 (5 bases). The CDR3 has 15 amino acids. Germline CDR1 and CDR2: SEHNR and FQNEAQ (reference sequence). The V end was cut by 1 base, the J end by 6 bases, with 15 bases between. CDR3 loop: CASSLGDSPGSEAFF. The CDR3 region has the DNA TGTGCCAGCAGCTTAGGGGACTCCCCGGGGTCTGAAGCTTTCTTT.

The chain combines TRBV5-8 with TRBJ2-1; 9 bases match TRBD2. Germline CDR1 reads SGHTS; CDR2 reads YDEGEE. V lost 4 bases to trimming and J lost 4 bases; unmatched junction nucleotides: 6. The CDR3 spans 15 residues. The CDR3: CASSGRTSAYNEQFF. DNA for the CDR3: TGTGCCAGCAGCGGTCGGACTAGCGCTTACAATGAGCAGTTCTTC.

This chain connects TRBV6-1 to TRBJ1-2; the D gene is possibly TRBD1 (5 bases). With 2 bases removed from V and 5 bases from J, the gap between germline ends came to 15 bases. This CDR3 is 15 amino acids long. Germline lookup yields CDR1 MNHNS and CDR2 SASEGT. CDR3 loop: CASSEMVTAYYGYTF. CDR3 coding DNA: TGTGCCAGCAGTGAAATGGTGACAGCGTATTATGGCTACACCTTC.

The genes are TRBV27 and TRBJ2-7; 12 bases line up with TRBD2. Trimming removed 4 bases from V and 7 bases from J; junction bases left unmatched: 8. There are 15 residues in the CDR3. The germline V gene encodes CDR1 MNHEY and CDR2 SMNVEV (reference sequence). The chain's CDR3 is CASSSGLAGVREQYF. Here the CDR3 DNA reads TGTGCCAGCAGTTCGGGACTAGCGGGCGTGAGGGAGCAGTACTTC.

This clone was counted a few times. The chain has TRBV18 and TRBJ1-4; TRBD1 matches 7 bases. With V trimmed by 6 bases and J by 2 bases, 9 bases remained unmatched. Germline V gene lookup returns CDR1 KGHSH and CDR2 LQKENI. The CDR3 consists of 16 residues. CDR3 in DNA: TGTGCCAGCTCCCCAACTTTACAGGGGACTAATGAAAAACTGTTTTTT. Protein sequence: CASSPTLQGTNEKLFF.

The V call is TRBV18, the J call TRBJ2-1; 11 bases align to TRBD2. The V gene end was trimmed by 4 bases and the J gene end by 6 bases; junction bases not matched to a gene: 8. This CDR3 has 16 amino acids. Germline CDR1 KGHSH, CDR2 LQKENI. The CDR3 protein is CASSLLSGRGSNEQFF. The CDR3 DNA follows: TGTGCCAGCTCACTACTTAGCGGGAGGGGATCCAATGAGCAGTTCTTC.

J is TRBJ2-7 and V is TRBV18; 10 bases line up with TRBD2. CDR1 is KGHSH and CDR2 is LQKENI in the germline V gene. After removal of 3 bases from V and 2 bases from J, the junction contained 1 base not matched to a gene. The CDR3 loop spans 14 amino acids. The CDR3 sequence: CASSPSGGAYEQYF. The CDR3 nucleotides read TGTGCCAGCTCACCCAGCGGGGGGGCCTACGAGCAGTACTTC.

The chain combines TRBV19 with TRBJ1-2; the D gene is possibly TRBD1 (5 bases). Per germline, CDR1 LNHDA and CDR2 SQIVND (reference sequence). Trimming removed 6 bases from V and 7 bases from J, with 21 bases in between. This CDR3 is built from 15 residues. CDR3 sequence (DNA): TGTGCCAGTAGCACCACCAGGGAATCGTCTTTTGGCTACACCTTC. Protein sequence: CASSTTRESSFGYTF.

This clone was picked up one time. V and J are TRBV2 and TRBJ2-3, with 8 bases fitting TRBD2. The CDR3 is 15 residues long. V was clipped by 3 bases and J by 1 base; unmatched bases: 3. From germline, CDR1 is SNHLY and CDR2 FYNNEI. The CDR3 loop is CASSDRAGGTDTQYF. The CDR3, as DNA: TGTGCCAGCAGTGACCGAGCGGGGGGCACAGATACGCAGTATTTT.

This chain joins TRBV10-3 and TRBJ2-7; D is perhaps TRBD2 (5 bases). The CDR3 has 15 amino acids. V was trimmed by 6 bases and J by 2 bases, leaving 17 bases between them. Germline lookup yields CDR1 ENHRY and CDR2 SYGVKD. As DNA, the CDR3 is TGTGCCATCAGGACCCCTGGGGAGCGGACCTACGAGCAGTACTTC. It yields the protein CAIRTPGERTYEQYF.

The V call is TRBV19, the J call TRBJ2-5; TRBD1 agrees at 8 bases. In germline, CDR1 is LNHDA, CDR2 SQIVND (reference sequence). Germline trimming cut 6 bases from V and 2 bases from J; bases unmatched to any gene: 8. The CDR3 is 15 residues long. This CDR3 is CASSKRRDRQETQYF. CDR3 sequence (DNA): TGTGCCAGTAGCAAAAGACGGGACAGGCAAGAGACCCAGTACTTC.

The rearrangement links TRBV9 to TRBJ1-6; D may be TRBD1 (5 bases). Germline V lookup: CDR1 SGDLS, CDR2 YYNGEE. The CDR3 covers 14 residues. V was pared by 0 bases and J by 8 bases, with 9 bases between. CDR3 DNA sequence: TGTGCCAGCAGCGTAGAGGGGAACGATTCACCCCTCCACTTT. Protein sequence: CASSVEGNDSPLHF.

This chain links TRBV10-1 with TRBJ1-2, with D perhaps TRBD1 (5 bases). Germline CDR1 WNHNN, CDR2 SYGVQD (reference sequence). V dropped 4 bases and J dropped 8 bases, with 14 bases sitting between them. CDR3 length equals 13 residues. CDR3 residues: CASSATGGYGYTF. The CDR3 nucleotides read TGCGCCAGCAGTGCCACAGGCGGCTACGGCTACACCTTC.

The V and J genes are TRBV19 and TRBJ1-2; 11 bases match TRBD1. The V gene end was trimmed by 7 bases and the J gene end by 7 bases; junction bases not matched to a gene: 11. Germline V gene lookup returns CDR1 LNHDA and CDR2 SQIVND (reference sequence). The CDR3 is 15 residues long. The CDR3 DNA is TGTGCCAGTACTCCGGGGACAGGGGGGTGGAGTGGCTACACCTTC. It is translated as CASTPGTGGWSGYTF.

The chain has TRBV4-2 and TRBJ2-1; 7 bases are a match to TRBD2. Trimming cost V 0 bases and J 4 bases; bases outside gene matches: 9. The CDR3 length is 17 residues. From germline, CDR1 is LGHNA and CDR2 YNFKEQ. This CDR3 is CASSQEGREEPYNEQFF. The CDR3 DNA reads TGTGCCAGCAGCCAAGAAGGGAGGGAGGAACCTTACAATGAGCAGTTCTTC.

The chain joins TRBV9 to TRBJ2-1; the match to TRBD1 covers 10 bases. Germline assignment: CDR1 SGDLS and CDR2 YYNGEE. The CDR3 runs to 17 residues. The trim removed 0 bases at V and 3 bases at J, leaving 6 bases unmatched. The CDR3 loop is CASSVDPGQGNYNEQFF. The CDR3 bases are TGTGCCAGCAGCGTAGACCCGGGACAGGGGAACTACAATGAGCAGTTCTTC.

This clone has just a few counts. The chain joins TRBV12-2 to TRBJ2-1; whether TRBD2, the table's D call, matches the DNA was not checked. TRBV12-2 is designated a pseudogene. The CDR3 is 17 amino acids. CDR3 in amino acids: CASRLERSTSGYNEQFF. The CDR3 nucleotides are TGTGCAAGTCGCCTAGAACGCTCGACTAGCGGCTACAATGAGCAGTTCTTC.

J is TRBJ1-2 and V is TRBV19; TRBD1 matches at 9 bases. Germline CDR1 is LNHDA and CDR2 is SQIVND (reference sequence). Trimming at V came to 6 bases and at J to 4 bases, leaving 9 bases not matched to a gene. The CDR3 contains 15 residues. CDR3 sequence: CASRPGQGHSYGYTF. The CDR3, as DNA: TGTGCCAGTAGGCCGGGACAGGGCCATAGCTATGGCTACACCTTC.

This chain links TRBV29-1 with TRBJ2-2, with 10 bases that match TRBD1. In germline, CDR1 is SQVTM, CDR2 ANQGSEA. After removal of 4 bases from V and 3 bases from J, the junction contained 8 bases not matched to a gene. The CDR3 runs 16 residues. The CDR3 region is CSVVFFDRGHTGELFF. CDR3 bases: TGCAGCGTTGTTTTTTTCGACAGGGGGCACACCGGGGAGCTGTTTTTT.

V is TRBV6-5 and J is TRBJ2-2; the match to TRBD2 covers 8 bases. Germline V gene lookup returns CDR1 MNHEY and CDR2 SVGAGI. The CDR3 spans 16 residues. V lost 4 bases, J lost 4 bases, and 8 bases stayed unmatched. CDR3 protein: CASSFGTSSLTGELFF. CDR3 nucleotide sequence: TGTGCCAGCAGTTTCGGGACTAGTAGTCTCACCGGGGAGCTGTTTTTT.